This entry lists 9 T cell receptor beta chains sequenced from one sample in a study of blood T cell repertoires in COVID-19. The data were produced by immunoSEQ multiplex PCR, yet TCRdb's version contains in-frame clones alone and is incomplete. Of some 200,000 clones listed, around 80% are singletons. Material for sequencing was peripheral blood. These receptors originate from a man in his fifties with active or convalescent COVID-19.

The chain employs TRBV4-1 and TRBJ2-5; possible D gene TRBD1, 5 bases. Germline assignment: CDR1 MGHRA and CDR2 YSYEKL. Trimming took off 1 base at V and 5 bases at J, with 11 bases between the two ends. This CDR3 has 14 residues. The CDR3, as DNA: TGCGCCAGCAGCCAAGTAGGGGTGGAGGAGACCCAGTACTTC. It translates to CASSQVGVEETQYF.

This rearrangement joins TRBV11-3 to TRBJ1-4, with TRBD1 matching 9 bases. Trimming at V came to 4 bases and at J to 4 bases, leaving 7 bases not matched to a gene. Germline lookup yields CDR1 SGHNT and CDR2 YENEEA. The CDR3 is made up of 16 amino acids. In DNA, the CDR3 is TGTGCCAGCAGCTCCCGGGACAGGGAATTTAATGAAAAACTGTTTTTT. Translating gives CASSSRDREFNEKLFF.

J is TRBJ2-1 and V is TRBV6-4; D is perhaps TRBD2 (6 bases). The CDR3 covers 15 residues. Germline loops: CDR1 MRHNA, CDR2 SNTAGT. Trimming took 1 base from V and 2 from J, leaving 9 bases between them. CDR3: CASSDWAGPYNEQFF. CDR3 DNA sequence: TGTGCCAGCAGTGACTGGGCGGGACCCTACAATGAGCAGTTCTTC.

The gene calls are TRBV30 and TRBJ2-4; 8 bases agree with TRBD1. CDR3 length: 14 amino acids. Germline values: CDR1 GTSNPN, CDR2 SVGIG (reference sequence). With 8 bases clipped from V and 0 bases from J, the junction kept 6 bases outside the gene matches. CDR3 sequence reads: CAQGTGLAKNIQYF. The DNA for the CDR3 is TGTGCCCAAGGGACAGGCCTAGCCAAAAACATTCAGTACTTC. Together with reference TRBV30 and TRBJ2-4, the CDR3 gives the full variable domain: SQTIHQWPATLVQPVGSPLSLECTVEGTSNPNLYWYRQAAGRGLQLLFYSVGIGQISSEVPQNLSASRPQDRQFILSSKKLLLSDSGFYLCAQGTGLAKNIQYFGAGTRLSVL.

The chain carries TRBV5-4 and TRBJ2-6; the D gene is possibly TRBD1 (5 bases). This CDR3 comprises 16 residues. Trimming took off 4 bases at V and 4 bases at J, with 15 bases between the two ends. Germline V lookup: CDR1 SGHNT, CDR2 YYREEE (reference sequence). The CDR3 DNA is TGTGCCAGCAGCCTTGTTGGGGCTTCCGGGGCCAACGTCCTGACTTTC. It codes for CASSLVGASGANVLTF.

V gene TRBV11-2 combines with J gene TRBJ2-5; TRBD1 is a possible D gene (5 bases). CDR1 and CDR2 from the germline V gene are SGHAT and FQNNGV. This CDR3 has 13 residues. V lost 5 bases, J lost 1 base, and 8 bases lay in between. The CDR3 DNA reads TGTGCCAGCAGCCTCAGGGCCCAAGAGACCCAGTACTTC. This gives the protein CASSLRAQETQYF.

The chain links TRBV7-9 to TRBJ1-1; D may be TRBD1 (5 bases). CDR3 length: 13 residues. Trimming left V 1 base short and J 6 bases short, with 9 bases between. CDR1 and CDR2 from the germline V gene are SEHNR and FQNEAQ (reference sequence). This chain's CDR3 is CASSLGDSSEAFF. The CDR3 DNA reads TGTGCCAGCAGCTTAGGGGACTCCTCTGAAGCTTTCTTT.

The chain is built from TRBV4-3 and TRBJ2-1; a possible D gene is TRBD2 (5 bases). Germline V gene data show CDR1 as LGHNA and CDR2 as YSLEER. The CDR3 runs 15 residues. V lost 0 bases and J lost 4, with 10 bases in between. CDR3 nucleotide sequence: TGCGCCAGCAGCCAAGATTGGACTGCTTACAATGAGCAGTTCTTC. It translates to CASSQDWTAYNEQFF.

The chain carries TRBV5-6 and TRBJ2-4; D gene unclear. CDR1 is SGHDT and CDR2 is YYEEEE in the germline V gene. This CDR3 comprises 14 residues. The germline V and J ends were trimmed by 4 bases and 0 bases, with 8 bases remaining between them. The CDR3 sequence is CASSLIIAKNIQYF. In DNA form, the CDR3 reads TGTGCCAGCAGCCTTATAATAGCCAAAAACATTCAGTACTTC.